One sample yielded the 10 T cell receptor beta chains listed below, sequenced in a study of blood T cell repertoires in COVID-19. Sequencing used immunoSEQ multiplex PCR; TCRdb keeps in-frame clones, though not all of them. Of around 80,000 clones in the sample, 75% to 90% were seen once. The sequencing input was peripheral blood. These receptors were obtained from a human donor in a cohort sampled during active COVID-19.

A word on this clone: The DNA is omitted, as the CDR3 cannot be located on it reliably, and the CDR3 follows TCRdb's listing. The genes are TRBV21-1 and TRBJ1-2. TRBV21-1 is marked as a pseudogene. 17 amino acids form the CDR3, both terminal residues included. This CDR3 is CASRTGYVAGGNYGYTF.

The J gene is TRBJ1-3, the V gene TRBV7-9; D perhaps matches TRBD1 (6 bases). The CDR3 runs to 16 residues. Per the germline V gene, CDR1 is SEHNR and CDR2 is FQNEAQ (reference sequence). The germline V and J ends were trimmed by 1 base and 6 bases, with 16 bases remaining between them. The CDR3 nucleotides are TGTGCCAGCAGCTTAGTTCTAACAGGGCCTGAAAACACCATATATTTT. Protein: CASSLVLTGPENTIYF.

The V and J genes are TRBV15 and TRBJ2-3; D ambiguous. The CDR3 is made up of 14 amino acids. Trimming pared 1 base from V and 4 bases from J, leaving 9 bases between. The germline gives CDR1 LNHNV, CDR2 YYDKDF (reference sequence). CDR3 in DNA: TGTGCCACCAGCAGAGGCGGTGATGCAGATACGCAGTATTTT. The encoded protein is CATSRGGDADTQYF.

CDR3 amino acids: CASSSQNYEQYF. CDR3 nucleotides: TGTGCCAGCAGTTCCCAGAATTACGAGCAGTACTTC. This chain connects TRBV28 to TRBJ2-7, with unresolved D. Deletions cut 4 bases from V and 4 bases from J, with 8 bases between. CDR1 and CDR2 (germline): MDHEN, SYDVKM. This CDR3 contains 12 residues.

In DNA form, the CDR3 reads TGCAGCGTTGAAGCTCGTAACAGGGGGCGGACTGAAGCTTTCTTT. This sequence encodes CSVEARNRGRTEAFF. This rearrangement joins TRBV29-1 to TRBJ1-1, with 9 bases aligning to TRBD1. Trimming removed 1 base from V and 5 bases from J; junction bases left unmatched: 8. The CDR3 extends over 15 amino acids. Germline-derived CDR1 and CDR2 are SQVTM and ANQGSEA.

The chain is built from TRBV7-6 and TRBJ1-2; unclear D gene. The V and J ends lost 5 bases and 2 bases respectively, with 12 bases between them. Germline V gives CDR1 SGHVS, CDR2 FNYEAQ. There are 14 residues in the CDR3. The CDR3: CASSPSRGNYGYTF. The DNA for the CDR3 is TGTGCCAGCAGCCCCTCCCGAGGGAACTATGGCTACACCTTC.

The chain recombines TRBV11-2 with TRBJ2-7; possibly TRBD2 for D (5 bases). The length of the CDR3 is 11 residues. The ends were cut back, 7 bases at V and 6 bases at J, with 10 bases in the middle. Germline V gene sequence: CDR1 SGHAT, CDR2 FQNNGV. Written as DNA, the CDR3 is TGTGCCAGCACCCTCCGGGGCGAGCAGTACTTC. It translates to CASTLRGEQYF.

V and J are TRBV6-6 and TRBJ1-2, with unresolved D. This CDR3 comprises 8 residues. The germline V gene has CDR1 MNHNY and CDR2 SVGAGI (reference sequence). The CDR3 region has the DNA TGTGTGGTCGGGGGCTACACCTTC. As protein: CVVGGYTF.

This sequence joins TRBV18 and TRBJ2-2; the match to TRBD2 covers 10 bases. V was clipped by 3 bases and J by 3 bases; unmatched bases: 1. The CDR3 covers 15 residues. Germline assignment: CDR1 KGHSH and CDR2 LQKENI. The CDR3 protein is CASSPLAGDTGELFF. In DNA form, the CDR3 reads TGTGCCAGCTCACCGCTAGCGGGGGACACCGGGGAGCTGTTTTTT.

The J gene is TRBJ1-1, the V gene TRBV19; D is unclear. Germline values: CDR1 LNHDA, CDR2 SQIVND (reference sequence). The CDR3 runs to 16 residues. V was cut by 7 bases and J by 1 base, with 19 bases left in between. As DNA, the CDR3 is TGTGCCAGTACCCTGGACTTGCTCTGGGGGAACACTGAAGCTTTCTTT. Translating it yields CASTLDLLWGNTEAFF.